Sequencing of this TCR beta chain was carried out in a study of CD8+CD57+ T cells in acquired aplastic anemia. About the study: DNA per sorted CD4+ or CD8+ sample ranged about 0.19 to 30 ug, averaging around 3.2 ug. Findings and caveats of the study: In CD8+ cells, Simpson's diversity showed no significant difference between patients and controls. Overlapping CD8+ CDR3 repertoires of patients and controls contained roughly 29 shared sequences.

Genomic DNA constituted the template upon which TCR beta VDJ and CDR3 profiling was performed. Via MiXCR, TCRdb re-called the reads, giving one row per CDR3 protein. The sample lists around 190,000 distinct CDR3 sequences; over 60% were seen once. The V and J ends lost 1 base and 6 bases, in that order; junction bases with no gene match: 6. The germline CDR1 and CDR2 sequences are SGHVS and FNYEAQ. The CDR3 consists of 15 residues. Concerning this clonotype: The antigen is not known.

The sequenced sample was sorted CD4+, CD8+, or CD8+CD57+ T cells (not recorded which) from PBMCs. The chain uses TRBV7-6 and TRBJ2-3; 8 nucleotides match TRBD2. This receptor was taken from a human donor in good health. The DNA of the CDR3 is TGTGCCAGCAGCTTAGGAGCGGGGGCAGGGGATACGCAGTATTTT. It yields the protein CASSLGAGAGDTQYF.